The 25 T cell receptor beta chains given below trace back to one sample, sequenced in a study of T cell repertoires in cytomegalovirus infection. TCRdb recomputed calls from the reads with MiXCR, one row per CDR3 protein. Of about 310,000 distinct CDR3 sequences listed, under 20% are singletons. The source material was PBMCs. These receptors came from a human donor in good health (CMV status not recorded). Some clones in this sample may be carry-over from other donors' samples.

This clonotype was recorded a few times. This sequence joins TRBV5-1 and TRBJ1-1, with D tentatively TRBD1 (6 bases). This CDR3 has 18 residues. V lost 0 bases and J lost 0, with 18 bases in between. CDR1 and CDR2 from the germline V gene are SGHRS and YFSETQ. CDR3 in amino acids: CASSLGTLVDRMNTEAFF. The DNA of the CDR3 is TGCGCCAGCAGCTTGGGGACTCTGGTGGACAGAATGAACACTGAAGCTTTCTTT.

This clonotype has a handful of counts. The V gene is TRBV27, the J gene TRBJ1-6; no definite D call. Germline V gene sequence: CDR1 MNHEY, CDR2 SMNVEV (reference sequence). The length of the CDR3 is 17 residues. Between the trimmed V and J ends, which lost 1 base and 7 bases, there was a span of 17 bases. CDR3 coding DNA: TGTGCCAGCAGTTTATTAGCAGTGGTCAGACGAAATTCACCCCTCCACTTT. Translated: CASSLLAVVRRNSPLHF.

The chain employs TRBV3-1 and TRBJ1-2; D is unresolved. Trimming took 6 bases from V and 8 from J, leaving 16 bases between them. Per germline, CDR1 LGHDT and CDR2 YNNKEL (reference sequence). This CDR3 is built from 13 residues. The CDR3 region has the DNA TGTGCCAGCAGTCAACGGGGTATTGTCGGCTACACCTTC. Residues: CASSQRGIVGYTF.

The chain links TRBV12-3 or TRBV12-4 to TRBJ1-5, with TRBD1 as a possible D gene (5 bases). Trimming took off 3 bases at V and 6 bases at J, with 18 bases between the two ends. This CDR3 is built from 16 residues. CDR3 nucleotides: TGTGCCAGCAGTTTGGGATGGGGGGAGTTCGGTCAGCCCCAGCATTTT. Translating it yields CASSLGWGEFGQPQHF.

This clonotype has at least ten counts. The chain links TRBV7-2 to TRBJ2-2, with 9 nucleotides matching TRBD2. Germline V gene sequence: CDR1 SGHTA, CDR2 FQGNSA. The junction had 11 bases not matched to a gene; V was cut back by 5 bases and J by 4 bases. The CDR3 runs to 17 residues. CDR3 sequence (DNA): TGTGCCAGCAGCCTCAGCCCACTAGCGGGTAGCACCGGGGAGCTGTTTTTT. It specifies CASSLSPLAGSTGELFF.

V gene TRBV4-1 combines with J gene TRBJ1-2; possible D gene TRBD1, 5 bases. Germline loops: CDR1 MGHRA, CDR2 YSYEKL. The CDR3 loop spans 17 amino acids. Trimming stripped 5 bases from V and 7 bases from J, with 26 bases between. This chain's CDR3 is CASSNSNRGAQKPGYTF. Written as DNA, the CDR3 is TGCGCCAGCAGCAATTCGAATAGAGGGGCGCAGAAGCCTGGCTACACCTTC.

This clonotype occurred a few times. For the CDR3, the DNA is TGTGCCAGCAGTGTGGAGAAGGGTCTTGAAGCTTTCTTT. Translation: CASSVEKGLEAFF. The chain couples TRBV2 to TRBJ1-1; D is undetermined. V was cut by 4 bases and J by 7 bases, with 13 bases left in between. The CDR3 length is 13 residues. Germline CDR1 is SNHLY and CDR2 is FYNNEI.

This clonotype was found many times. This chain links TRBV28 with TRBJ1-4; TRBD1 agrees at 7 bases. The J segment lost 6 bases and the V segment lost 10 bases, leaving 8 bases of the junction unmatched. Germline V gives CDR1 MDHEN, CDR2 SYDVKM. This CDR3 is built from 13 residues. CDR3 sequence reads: CATLRQGYEKLFF. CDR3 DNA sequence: TGTGCCACCCTACGACAGGGATATGAAAAACTGTTTTTT.

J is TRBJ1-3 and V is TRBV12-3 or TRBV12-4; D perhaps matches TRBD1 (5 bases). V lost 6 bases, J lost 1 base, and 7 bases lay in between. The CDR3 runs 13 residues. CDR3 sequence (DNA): TGTGCCAGCAGCGGACAATCTGGAAACACCATATATTTT. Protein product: CASSGQSGNTIYF.

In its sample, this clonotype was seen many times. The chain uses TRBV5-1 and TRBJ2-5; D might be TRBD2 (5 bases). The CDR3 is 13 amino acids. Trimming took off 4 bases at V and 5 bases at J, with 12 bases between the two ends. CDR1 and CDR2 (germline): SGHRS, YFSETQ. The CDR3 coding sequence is TGCGCCAGCAGCCCCGACTATGGGGAGACCCAGTACTTC. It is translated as CASSPDYGETQYF.

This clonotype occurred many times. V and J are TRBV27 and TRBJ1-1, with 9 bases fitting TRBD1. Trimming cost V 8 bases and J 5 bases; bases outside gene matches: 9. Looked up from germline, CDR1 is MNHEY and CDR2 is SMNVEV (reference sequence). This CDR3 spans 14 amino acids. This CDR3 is CASGTGGGGTEAFF. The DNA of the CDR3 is TGTGCCAGCGGCACAGGGGGCGGGGGGACTGAAGCTTTCTTT.

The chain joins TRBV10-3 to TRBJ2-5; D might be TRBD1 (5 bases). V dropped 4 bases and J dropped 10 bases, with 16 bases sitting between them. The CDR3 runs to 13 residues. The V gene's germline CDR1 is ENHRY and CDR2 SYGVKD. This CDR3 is CAISGTSQGDQYF. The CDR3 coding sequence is TGTGCCATCAGTGGGACATCCCAAGGGGACCAGTACTTC.

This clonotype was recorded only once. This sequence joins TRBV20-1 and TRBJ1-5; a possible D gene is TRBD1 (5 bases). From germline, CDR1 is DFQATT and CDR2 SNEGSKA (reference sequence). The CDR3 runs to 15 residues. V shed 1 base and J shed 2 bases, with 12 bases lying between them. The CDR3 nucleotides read TGCAGTGCTAGAGTTTCCAGGGTAGGCAATCAGCCCCAGCATTTT. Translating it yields CSARVSRVGNQPQHF.

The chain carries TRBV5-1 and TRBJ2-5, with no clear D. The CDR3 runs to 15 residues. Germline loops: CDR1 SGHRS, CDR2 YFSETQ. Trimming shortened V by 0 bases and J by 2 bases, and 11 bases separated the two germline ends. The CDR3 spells CASSLGVDWQETQYF. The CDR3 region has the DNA TGCGCCAGCAGCTTGGGGGTTGACTGGCAAGAGACCCAGTACTTC. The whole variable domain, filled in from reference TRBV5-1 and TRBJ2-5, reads KAGVTQTPRYLIKTRGQQVTLSCSPISGHRSVSWYQQTPGQGLQFLFEYFSETQRNKGNFPGRFSGRQFSNSRSEMNVSTLELGDSALYLCASSLGVDWQETQYFGPGTRLLVL.

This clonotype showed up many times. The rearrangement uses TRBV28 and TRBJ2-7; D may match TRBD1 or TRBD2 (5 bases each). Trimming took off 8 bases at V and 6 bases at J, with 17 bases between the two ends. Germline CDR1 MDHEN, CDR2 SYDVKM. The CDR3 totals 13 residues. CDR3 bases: TGTGCCAGCGGCCAGACGGGGCTCGGCGAGCAGTACTTC. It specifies CASGQTGLGEQYF.

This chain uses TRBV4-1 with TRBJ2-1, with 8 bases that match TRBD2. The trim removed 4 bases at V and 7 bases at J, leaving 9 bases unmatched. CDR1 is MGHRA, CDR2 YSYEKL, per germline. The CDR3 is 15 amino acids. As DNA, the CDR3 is TGCGCCAGCAGCCTCACACGAGCGGGGGAGAATGAGCAGTTCTTC. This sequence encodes CASSLTRAGENEQFF.

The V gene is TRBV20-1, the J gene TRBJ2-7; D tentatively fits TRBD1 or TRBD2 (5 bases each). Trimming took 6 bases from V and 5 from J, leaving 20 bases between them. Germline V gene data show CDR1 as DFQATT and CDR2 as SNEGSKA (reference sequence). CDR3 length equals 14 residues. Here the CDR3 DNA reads TGCAGTGCCCGGATCGCGTGGGGGTCAGACGAGCAGTACTTC. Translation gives CSARIAWGSDEQYF.

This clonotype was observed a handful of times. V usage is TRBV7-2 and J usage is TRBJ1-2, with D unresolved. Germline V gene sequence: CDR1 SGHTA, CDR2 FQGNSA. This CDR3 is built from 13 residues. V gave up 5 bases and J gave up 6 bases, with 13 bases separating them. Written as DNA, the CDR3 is TGTGCCAGCAGCCCTAACCCCCTCCATGGCTACACCTTC. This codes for CASSPNPLHGYTF.

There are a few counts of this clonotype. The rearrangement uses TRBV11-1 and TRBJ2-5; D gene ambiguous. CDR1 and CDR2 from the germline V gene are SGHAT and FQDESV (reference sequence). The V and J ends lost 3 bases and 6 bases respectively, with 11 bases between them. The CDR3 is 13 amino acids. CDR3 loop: CASSFPGGQTQYF. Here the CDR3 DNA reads TGTGCCAGCAGCTTCCCCGGTGGGCAGACCCAGTACTTC. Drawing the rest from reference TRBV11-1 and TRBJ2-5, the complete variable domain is EAEVAQSPRYKITEKSQAVAFWCDPISGHATLYWYRQILGQGPELLVQFQDESVVDDSQLPKDRFSAERLKGVDSTLKIQPAELGDSAMYLCASSFPGGQTQYFGPGTRLLVL.

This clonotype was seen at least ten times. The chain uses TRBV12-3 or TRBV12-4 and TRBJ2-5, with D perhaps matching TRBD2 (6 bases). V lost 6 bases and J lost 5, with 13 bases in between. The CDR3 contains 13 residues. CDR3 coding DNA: TGTGCCAGCAGCGCCGGGGGAGAGGAGACCCAGTACTTC. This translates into CASSAGGEETQYF.

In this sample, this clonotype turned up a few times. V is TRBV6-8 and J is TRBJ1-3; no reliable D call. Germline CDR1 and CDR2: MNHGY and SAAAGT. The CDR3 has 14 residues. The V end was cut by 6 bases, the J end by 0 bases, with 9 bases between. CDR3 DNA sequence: TGTGCCAGCAGCCGGCTTGGCTCTGGAAACACCATATATTTT. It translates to CASSRLGSGNTIYF.

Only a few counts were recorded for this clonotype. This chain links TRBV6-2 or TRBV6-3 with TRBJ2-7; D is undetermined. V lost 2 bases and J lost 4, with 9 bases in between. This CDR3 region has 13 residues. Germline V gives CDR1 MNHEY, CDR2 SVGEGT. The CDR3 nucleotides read TGTGCCAGCAGTTACACCGTGAGGTACGAGCAGTACTTC. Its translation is CASSYTVRYEQYF.

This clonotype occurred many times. The CDR3 bases are TGTGCCAGCAGCTTAGGGAAGCCCGAAGGGGGAACCACCGGGGAGCTGTTTTTT. Protein sequence: CASSLGKPEGGTTGELFF. The chain has TRBV11-1 and TRBJ2-2, with D tentatively TRBD1 (6 bases). The V gene lost 1 base and the J gene lost 4 bases, with 19 bases spanning the gap. Germline V gene sequence: CDR1 SGHAT, CDR2 FQDESV (reference sequence). The CDR3 has 18 amino acids.

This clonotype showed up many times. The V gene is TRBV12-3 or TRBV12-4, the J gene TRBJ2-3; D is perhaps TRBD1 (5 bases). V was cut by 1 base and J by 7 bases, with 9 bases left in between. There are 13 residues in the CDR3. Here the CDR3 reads CASSLGPGNTQYF. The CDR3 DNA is TGTGCCAGCAGTTTAGGGCCAGGGAATACGCAGTATTTT.

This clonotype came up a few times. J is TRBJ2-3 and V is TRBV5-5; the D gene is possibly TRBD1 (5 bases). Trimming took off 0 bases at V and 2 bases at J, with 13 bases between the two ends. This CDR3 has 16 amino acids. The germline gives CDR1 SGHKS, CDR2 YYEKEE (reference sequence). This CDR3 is CASSLEGQGITDTQYF. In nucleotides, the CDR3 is TGTGCCAGCAGCTTGGAGGGGCAGGGAATCACAGATACGCAGTATTTT.